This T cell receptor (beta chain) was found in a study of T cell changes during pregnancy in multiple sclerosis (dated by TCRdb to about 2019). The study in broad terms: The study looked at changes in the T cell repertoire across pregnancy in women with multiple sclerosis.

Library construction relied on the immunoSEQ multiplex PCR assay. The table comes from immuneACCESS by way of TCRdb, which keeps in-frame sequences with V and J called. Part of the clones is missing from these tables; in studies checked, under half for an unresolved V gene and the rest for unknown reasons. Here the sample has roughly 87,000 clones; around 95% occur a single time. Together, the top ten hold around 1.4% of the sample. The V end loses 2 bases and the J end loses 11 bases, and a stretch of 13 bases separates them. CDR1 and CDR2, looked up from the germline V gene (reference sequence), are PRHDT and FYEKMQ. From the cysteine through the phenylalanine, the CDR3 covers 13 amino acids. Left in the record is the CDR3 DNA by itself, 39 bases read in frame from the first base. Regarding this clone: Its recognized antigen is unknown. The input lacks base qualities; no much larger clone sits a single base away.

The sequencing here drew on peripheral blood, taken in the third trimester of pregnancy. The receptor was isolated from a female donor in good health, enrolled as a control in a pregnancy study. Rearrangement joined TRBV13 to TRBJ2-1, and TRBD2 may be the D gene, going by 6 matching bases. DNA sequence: TGTGCCAGCAGCTTAAGAGGGGAGGACAAGCAGTTCTTC. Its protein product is CASSLRGEDKQFF.